What follows are 29 T cell receptor beta chains derived from one specimen sequenced in a study of cytomegalovirus exposure and HLA in healthy donors. It was with 60 Vbeta and 13 Jbeta primers that the PCR ran. Measured with immunoSEQ multiplex PCR; TCRdb has only the in-frame clones, and not every one. Of about 120,000 clones in the sample, roughly 75% are singletons; the top ten hold 1.2%. Sequencing used PBMCs. The receptors were gathered from a female donor in good health and CMV-seronegative.

The CDR3 is CASSLQGGATEAFF. DNA of the CDR3: TGCGCCAGCAGCTTACAAGGAGGAGCCACTGAAGCTTTCTTT. J is TRBJ1-1 and V is TRBV5-1, with unresolved D. The CDR3 is 14 amino acids. The germline V gene encodes CDR1 SGHRS and CDR2 YFSETQ. V was shortened by 2 bases and J by 4 bases, with 12 bases between the two germline ends.

This clone turned up a few times. CDR3 residues: CATTGAAGGETQYF. The CDR3 DNA follows: TGTGCCACCACCGGAGCGGCAGGGGGCGAGACCCAGTACTTC. The chain joins TRBV7-3 to TRBJ2-5; 8 bases map to TRBD1. This CDR3 has 14 amino acids. Trimming removed 10 bases from V and 5 bases from J; junction bases left unmatched: 12. Germline assignment: CDR1 SGHTA and CDR2 FQGTGA.

This chain links TRBV11-2 with TRBJ1-3; possibly TRBD1 for D (6 bases). This CDR3 has 11 amino acids. The V end was cut by 7 bases, the J end by 7 bases, with 8 bases between. Germline assignment: CDR1 SGHAT and CDR2 FQNNGV. CDR3 in amino acids: CASNQGNTIYF. The DNA of the CDR3 is TGTGCCAGCAACCAGGGGAACACCATATATTTT.

This rearrangement joins TRBV7-7 to TRBJ2-2, with D possibly being TRBD2 (6 bases). The CDR3 has 15 amino acids. Germline V gene data show CDR1 as SSHAT and CDR2 as FNYEAQ (reference sequence). The CDR3 loop reads CASGKTDLNTGELFF. The CDR3, as DNA: TGTGCTAGCGGCAAGACAGATTTGAACACCGGGGAGCTGTTTTTT.

This clone appeared a single time. The rearrangement links TRBV5-1 to TRBJ2-2, with D possibly being TRBD2 (6 bases). Germline V gene lookup returns CDR1 SGHRS and CDR2 YFSETQ. This CDR3 contains 14 residues. V lost 4 bases, J lost 7 bases, and 14 bases lay in between. In nucleotides, the CDR3 is TGCGCCAGCAGCCCCCAGATGACTAGCGGGGAGCTGTTTTTT. Translation: CASSPQMTSGELFF. Full variable domain (remainder filled in from reference TRBV5-1 and TRBJ2-2): KAGVTQTPRYLIKTRGQQVTLSCSPISGHRSVSWYQQTPGQGLQFLFEYFSETQRNKGNFPGRFSGRQFSNSRSEMNVSTLELGDSALYLCASSPQMTSGELFFGEGSRLTVL.

This sequence joins TRBV19 and TRBJ2-1; TRBD2 matches at 11 bases. J was trimmed by 6 bases and V by 7 bases; bases with no gene match: 2. This CDR3 contains 13 residues. Germline values: CDR1 LNHDA, CDR2 SQIVND (reference sequence). The CDR3 loop is CASNGLAGNEQFF. The CDR3 DNA sequence: TGTGCCAGTAACGGACTAGCGGGCAATGAGCAGTTCTTC.

V usage is TRBV5-5 and J usage is TRBJ1-1; a weak D match, TRBD1 (5 bases). Germline CDR1 is SGHKS and CDR2 is YYEKEE (reference sequence). The CDR3 contains 14 residues. V lost 3 bases to trimming and J lost 1 base, with 10 bases between them. The CDR3 sequence: CASSSYTGNTEAFF. The CDR3 DNA follows: TGTGCCAGCAGCTCTTACACAGGGAACACTGAAGCTTTCTTT.

The CDR3 spells CASSQTSGRKGEQFF. The CDR3 DNA follows: TGTGCCAGCAGCCAAACTAGCGGGAGAAAGGGTGAGCAGTTCTTC. The V and J genes are TRBV4-2 and TRBJ2-1; TRBD2 agrees at 11 bases. This CDR3 comprises 15 residues. After removal of 2 bases from V and 9 bases from J, the junction contained 6 bases not matched to a gene. Per the germline V gene, CDR1 is LGHNA and CDR2 is YNFKEQ.

The rearrangement uses TRBV2 and TRBJ1-2; D may be TRBD1 (5 bases). CDR1 and CDR2 from the germline V gene are SNHLY and FYNNEI. Trimming stripped 4 bases from V and 8 bases from J, with 14 bases between. The CDR3 has 13 residues. The CDR3 DNA is TGTGCCAGCAGTGTATCTCGGGGGTGGGGCTACACCTTC. Translation: CASSVSRGWGYTF. The variable domain in full, with the rest retrieved from reference TRBV2 and TRBJ1-2, is EPEVTQTPSHQVTQMGQEVILRCVPISNHLYFYWYRQILGQKVEFLVSFYNNEISEKSEIFDDQFSVERPDGSNFTLKIRSTKLEDSAMYFCASSVSRGWGYTFGSGTRLTVV.

The chain has TRBV2 and TRBJ2-1, with 7 bases fitting TRBD2. Per the germline V gene, CDR1 is SNHLY and CDR2 is FYNNEI. CDR3 length: 17 residues. J gave up 0 bases and V 6 bases, and 11 bases lay outside the gene matches. The chain's CDR3 is CASSPPLAGVSYNEQFF. CDR3 in DNA: TGTGCCAGCAGCCCGCCTTTGGCGGGAGTCTCCTACAATGAGCAGTTCTTC.

The rearrangement joins TRBV5-1 to TRBJ2-5; D possibly corresponds to TRBD1 (6 bases). This CDR3 is 13 amino acids long. Germline CDR1 reads SGHRS; CDR2 reads YFSETQ. Trimming stripped 5 bases from V and 7 bases from J, with 15 bases between. The CDR3 here is CASRGAASGTQYF. Here the CDR3 DNA reads TGCGCCAGCAGGGGGGCCGCCTCGGGGACCCAGTACTTC.

This clone showed up just once. In DNA, the CDR3 is TGTGCCTGGAATAGCTTGGAGGCTGACTTAAGCGAGCAGTACTTC. The encoded protein is CAWNSLEADLSEQYF. The rearrangement uses TRBV30 and TRBJ2-7, with D possibly TRBD2 on 5 matching bases. The CDR3 contains 15 residues. Germline CDR1 GTSNPN, CDR2 SVGIG (reference sequence). V lost 4 bases to trimming and J lost 6 bases, with 22 bases between them.

This chain joins TRBV28 and TRBJ2-7; TRBD2 might be the D (5 bases). V dropped 9 bases and J dropped 0 bases, with 18 bases sitting between them. The V gene's germline CDR1 is MDHEN and CDR2 SYDVKM. This CDR3 is 15 amino acids long. CDR3: CASLDSAESSYEQYF. CDR3 sequence (DNA): TGTGCCAGTTTGGATAGCGCAGAAAGCTCCTACGAGCAGTACTTC.

The chain joins TRBV5-1 to TRBJ2-1, with 7 bases matching TRBD2. The CDR3 consists of 14 residues. Unmatched junction bases numbered 6, after V lost 9 bases and J lost 0 bases. Germline V lookup: CDR1 SGHRS, CDR2 YFSETQ. Here the CDR3 reads CATRRTSSYNEQFF. The CDR3 nucleotides read TGCGCCACCCGGCGGACTAGCTCCTACAATGAGCAGTTCTTC.

This clone was seen just once. The V call is TRBV27, the J call TRBJ1-6; D is unclear. The CDR3 spans 14 residues. The V end lost 3 bases, the J end lost 4 bases, and 7 bases lay between the germline ends. CDR1 MNHEY and CDR2 SMNVEV come from the germline V gene (reference sequence). The CDR3, as DNA: TGTGCCAGCAGTTTCGAACAGTATAATTCACCCCTCCACTTT. Protein sequence: CASSFEQYNSPLHF.

The chain carries TRBV2 and TRBJ1-5; possible D gene TRBD1, 5 bases. V lost 6 bases to trimming and J lost 9 bases, with 21 bases between them. CDR1 is SNHLY and CDR2 is FYNNEI in the germline V gene. The CDR3 contains 15 residues. The CDR3 is CASSILGGTDRPQHF. The CDR3 coding sequence is TGTGCCAGCAGCATCTTGGGGGGGACGGATCGGCCCCAGCATTTT.

The V gene is TRBV5-1, the J gene TRBJ2-2, with D unresolved. The CDR3 covers 15 residues. Per the germline V gene, CDR1 is SGHRS and CDR2 is YFSETQ. Trimming stripped 3 bases from V and 4 bases from J, with 13 bases between. CDR3 sequence reads: CASSSIAVGTGELFF. CDR3 DNA sequence: TGCGCCAGCAGCTCTATAGCTGTTGGCACCGGGGAGCTGTTTTTT.

The V gene is TRBV6-5, the J gene TRBJ2-7, with 8 nucleotides matching TRBD1. This CDR3 has 12 residues. V lost 8 bases, J lost 2 bases, and 2 bases stayed unmatched. Germline CDR1 and CDR2: MNHEY and SVGAGI. The CDR3 reads CASATGAYEQYF. The CDR3 DNA is TGTGCCAGCGCGACAGGGGCCTACGAGCAGTACTTC.

Here the CDR3 reads CASSAPGSGHTGELFF. Written as DNA, the CDR3 is TGTGCCAGCAGCGCCCCGGGTAGCGGTCACACCGGGGAGCTGTTTTTT. J is TRBJ2-2 and V is TRBV7-9; D is possibly TRBD2 (6 bases). Germline V gives CDR1 SEHNR, CDR2 FQNEAQ (reference sequence). The CDR3 runs to 16 residues. V was clipped by 5 bases and J by 3 bases, with 16 bases between them.

V and J are TRBV7-9 and TRBJ2-5, with TRBD2 identical over 7 bases. Germline V gene lookup returns CDR1 SEHNR and CDR2 FQNEAQ (reference sequence). V was pared by 5 bases and J by 1 base, with 4 bases of the junction left unmatched. This CDR3 region has 14 residues. CDR3 sequence: CASSHPGGQETQYF. The CDR3 DNA follows: TGTGCCAGCAGCCACCCGGGGGGCCAAGAGACCCAGTACTTC.

The chain joins TRBV4-2 to TRBJ1-1; the match to TRBD1 covers 7 bases. Trimming at V came to 3 bases and at J to 0 bases, leaving 4 bases not matched to a gene. The CDR3 has 15 residues. Germline lookup yields CDR1 LGHNA and CDR2 YNFKEQ. In DNA form, the CDR3 reads TGTGCCAGCAGCCAGGCAGGGGGGATGAACACTGAAGCTTTCTTT. This codes for CASSQAGGMNTEAFF.

This clone was recorded a few times. CDR3 in DNA: TGTGCCAGCAGTGTAATGGGACAGATCCAAGAGACCCAGTACTTC. It yields the protein CASSVMGQIQETQYF. The V gene is TRBV2, the J gene TRBJ2-5, with TRBD1 matching 7 bases. The CDR3 spans 15 residues. Trimming removed 4 bases from V and 1 base from J; junction bases left unmatched: 6. Germline CDR1 SNHLY, CDR2 FYNNEI.

The V gene is TRBV7-3, the J gene TRBJ2-3, with 8 bases matching TRBD1. This CDR3 is built from 14 residues. The germline gives CDR1 SGHTA, CDR2 FQGTGA. Losses at the gene ends were 3 bases for V and 4 bases for J; bases not matched to a gene: 3. In nucleotides, the CDR3 is TGTGCCAGCAGCTTCAGGGGGCGCCCAGATACGCAGTATTTT. Its translation is CASSFRGRPDTQYF.

This clone was seen only a few times. The chain combines TRBV28 with TRBJ2-7, with 7 bases lining up with TRBD2. The junction had 7 bases not matched to a gene; V was cut back by 4 bases and J by 1 base. CDR1 and CDR2 from the germline V gene are MDHEN and SYDVKM. The CDR3 spans 15 residues. The CDR3 DNA reads as TGTGCCAGCAGTTCGTCTGGGGGAGGGTCCTACGAGCAGTACTTC. This translates into CASSSSGGGSYEQYF.

V usage is TRBV28 and J usage is TRBJ2-5; 7 bases line up with TRBD2. The DNA end is a closer match to TRBJ2-7, so the J assignment may be wrong. The CDR3 runs 15 residues. CDR1 and CDR2 from the germline V gene are MDHEN and SYDVKM. CDR3 in DNA: TGTGCCAGCAGTTTATACGGGGGAGGGCCTCTCGAGCAGTACTTC. Translation: CASSLYGGGPLEQYF.

The genes are TRBV7-6 and TRBJ2-7, with D possibly TRBD2 on 6 matching bases. The V end lost 5 bases, the J end lost 4 bases, and 21 bases lay between the germline ends. CDR3 size: 16 residues. CDR1 and CDR2 from the germline V gene are SGHVS and FNYEAQ. The CDR3 coding sequence is TGTGCCAGCAGCCCGAGACTAGGTTCTTCGGGATACGAGCAGTACTTC. Residues: CASSPRLGSSGYEQYF.

This clone was detected only a few times. The chain links TRBV18 to TRBJ2-7, with 11 bases identical to TRBD1. CDR3 length: 15 residues. V dropped 1 base and J dropped 6; count of bases not matched to a gene: 5. Germline V gives CDR1 KGHSH, CDR2 LQKENI. The CDR3 DNA sequence: TGTGCCAGCTCACCACGCTCCGGGACAGGGGGCGAGCAGTACTTC. Residues: CASSPRSGTGGEQYF.

The chain joins TRBV9 to TRBJ1-4; tentatively, D is TRBD1 (6 bases). This CDR3 has 14 amino acids. CDR1 SGDLS and CDR2 YYNGEE come from the germline V gene. V shed 4 bases and J shed 9 bases, with 16 bases lying between them. The CDR3 here is CASSRQALGKKLFF. CDR3 DNA: TGTGCCAGCAGCCGACAGGCCCTTGGGAAAAAACTGTTTTTT.

For the CDR3, the DNA is TGTGCCTGGAGTGATCAGACAGGTGAAAAACTGTTTTTT. Its protein is CAWSDQTGEKLFF. The V call is TRBV30, the J call TRBJ1-4, with a possible D match to TRBD1 (6 bases). The CDR3 length is 13 residues. Germline assignment: CDR1 GTSNPN and CDR2 SVGIG (reference sequence). The V gene lost 1 base and the J gene lost 7 bases, with 10 bases spanning the gap. The complete variable domain, with remaining parts taken from reference TRBV30 and TRBJ1-4, reads SQTIHQWPATLVQPVGSPLSLECTVEGTSNPNLYWYRQAAGRGLQLLFYSVGIGQISSEVPQNLSASRPQDRQFILSSKKLLLSDSGFYLCAWSDQTGEKLFFGSGTQLSVL.